Following are 19 T cell receptor beta chains from one sample sequenced in a study of OX40 agonist ivuxolimab in advanced cancers. Profiled with immunoSEQ multiplex PCR; TCRdb holds only in-frame clones, not every one. The sample consists of approximately 70,000 clones, about 85% of them appearing once. The sample was CD4+ or CD8+ T cells sorted from blood, taken in a trial of the OX40 agonist ivuxolimab. All receptors derive from an adult with an advanced solid tumor such as melanoma, head and neck, liver or kidney cancer.

This clone was counted once. The chain links TRBV11-2 to TRBJ1-2; maybe TRBD1 (6 bases). Trimming removed 5 bases at V and 1 base at J, with 8 bases between. Germline CDR1 is SGHAT and CDR2 is FQNNGV. This CDR3 contains 13 residues. This CDR3 is CASSRGLNYGYTF. The CDR3 DNA reads as TGTGCCAGCAGCCGGGGGCTTAACTATGGCTACACCTTC.

V is TRBV4-3 and J is TRBJ2-4; 8 positions agree with TRBD1. With 4 bases clipped from V and 6 bases from J, the junction kept 8 bases outside the gene matches. Germline CDR1 and CDR2: LGHNA and YSLEER. This CDR3 has 15 amino acids. The CDR3 DNA reads TGCGCCAGCAGCCGGGACAGGACACCCGTAAACATTCAGTACTTC. It yields the protein CASSRDRTPVNIQYF.

Remarks on this clone: The identical CDR3 is also encoded by other nucleotide sequences in the sample. This rearrangement joins TRBV6-5 to TRBJ2-7; D remains unclear. Germline CDR1 reads MNHEY; CDR2 reads SVGAGI. V lost 10 bases to trimming and J lost 2 bases, with 9 bases between them. The CDR3 is 11 residues long. CDR3 DNA: TGTGCCACGACCGGGCCCTACGAGCAGTACTTC. Its translation: CATTGPYEQYF.

The V call is TRBV5-6, the J call TRBJ1-6; 8 bases agree with TRBD1. Germline CDR1 is SGHDT and CDR2 is YYEEEE. The CDR3 has 14 residues. J lost 7 bases, V lost 4 bases, and 4 bases had no gene match. The CDR3 spells CASSPRDRNSPLHF. The CDR3 nucleotides are TGTGCCAGCAGCCCCCGGGACAGGAATTCACCCCTCCACTTT.

This CDR3 reads CASSFLTGGISYEQYF. The CDR3 nucleotides read TGTGCCAGCAGCTTCCTGACAGGGGGAATCTCCTACGAGCAGTACTTC. The rearrangement uses TRBV11-2 and TRBJ2-7; 9 bases match TRBD1. This CDR3 is built from 16 residues. Per germline, CDR1 SGHAT and CDR2 FQNNGV. The ends lost 3 bases at V and 0 bases at J; junction bases unmatched: 6.

The rearrangement uses TRBV6-6 and TRBJ1-3, with 11 bases fitting TRBD1. The CDR3 is 16 amino acids. The germline V gene encodes CDR1 MNHNY and CDR2 SVGAGI (reference sequence). The trim removed 6 bases at V and 0 bases at J, leaving 4 bases unmatched. This CDR3 is CASRDRGRNSGNTIYF. CDR3 in DNA: TGTGCCAGCAGGGACAGGGGGCGAAACTCTGGAAACACCATATATTTT.

The chain is built from TRBV5-1 and TRBJ2-2; D is possibly TRBD2 (6 bases). The CDR3 runs 13 residues. The germline V gene encodes CDR1 SGHRS and CDR2 YFSETQ. The germline V and J ends were trimmed by 2 bases and 6 bases, with 8 bases remaining between them. The CDR3 reads CASSFPSAGELFF. The CDR3 DNA follows: TGCGCCAGCAGCTTCCCTAGCGCCGGGGAGCTGTTTTTT.

The V and J genes are TRBV7-9 and TRBJ2-2, with D hard to call. CDR3 size: 14 residues. From germline, CDR1 is SEHNR and CDR2 FQNEAQ (reference sequence). Trimming pared 1 base from V and 4 bases from J, leaving 7 bases between. CDR3 DNA sequence: TGTGCCAGCAGCTTAGGAATATCCACCGGGGAGCTGTTTTTT. Translation gives CASSLGISTGELFF.

The chain carries TRBV2 and TRBJ2-7, with a weak D call TRBD2 (6 bases). Germline loops: CDR1 SNHLY, CDR2 FYNNEI. The length of the CDR3 is 13 residues. Trimming left V 7 bases short and J 6 bases short, with 16 bases between. CDR3 DNA sequence: TGTGCCAGCAAAAGGGAGGAGACTGGCGAGCAGTACTTC. Translation gives CASKREETGEQYF.

The gene calls are TRBV6-6 and TRBJ1-1, with D unclear. The germline V and J ends were trimmed by 6 bases and 11 bases, with 10 bases remaining between them. This CDR3 contains 10 residues. Germline V gene lookup returns CDR1 MNHNY and CDR2 SVGAGI (reference sequence). The CDR3 protein is CASRRLRAFF. Here the CDR3 DNA reads TGTGCCAGCAGGAGACTTAGGGCTTTCTTT.

This chain uses TRBV19 with TRBJ2-7; 7 positions match TRBD1. Germline trimming cut 6 bases from V and 2 bases from J; bases unmatched to any gene: 4. This CDR3 region has 13 residues. In germline, CDR1 is LNHDA, CDR2 SQIVND (reference sequence). The CDR3 reads CASRGQPTYEQYF. DNA for the CDR3: TGTGCCAGTAGGGGACAGCCGACCTACGAGCAGTACTTC.

This clone was seen only a few times. V gene TRBV5-6 combines with J gene TRBJ1-5, with TRBD1 matching over 7 bases. Losses at the gene ends were 4 bases for V and 1 base for J; bases not matched to a gene: 8. Germline CDR1 reads SGHDT; CDR2 reads YYEEEE. The CDR3 runs to 16 residues. CDR3 sequence: CASSGPGQASNQPQHF. In DNA, the CDR3 is TGTGCCAGCAGCGGGCCCGGACAGGCAAGCAATCAGCCCCAGCATTTT.

The gene calls are TRBV6-4 and TRBJ2-2; no definite D call. The V end was cut by 3 bases, the J end by 2 bases, with 7 bases between. The V gene's germline CDR1 is MRHNA and CDR2 SNTAGT. This CDR3 spans 14 amino acids. The CDR3: CASSEGLNTGELFF. CDR3 coding DNA: TGTGCCAGCAGTGAAGGGCTTAACACCGGGGAGCTGTTTTTT.

The chain uses TRBV4-1 and TRBJ2-1, with 9 positions matching TRBD2. Germline-derived CDR1 and CDR2 are MGHRA and YSYEKL. This CDR3 has 16 residues. J was trimmed by 7 bases and V by 4 bases; bases with no gene match: 11. The CDR3 bases are TGCGCCAGCAGCCGCGAGCGGGGGGCCGGTGGGAATGAGCAGTTCTTC. Translated, it gives CASSRERGAGGNEQFF.

Only a few counts were recorded for this clone. The chain has TRBV28 and TRBJ2-7; TRBD1 or TRBD2 may be the D gene (5 bases each). Per germline, CDR1 MDHEN and CDR2 SYDVKM. The CDR3 covers 16 residues. V lost 2 bases, J lost 4 bases, and 18 bases lay in between. The CDR3 bases are TGTGCCAGCAGTTTACCACCGGGACGGAGCCCTTACGAGCAGTACTTC. This codes for CASSLPPGRSPYEQYF.

The chain recombines TRBV7-3 with TRBJ1-1; D not resolved. Germline V gene lookup returns CDR1 SGHTA and CDR2 FQGTGA. There are 13 residues in the CDR3. V lost 4 bases and J 1 base, leaving 7 bases between the germline ends. The CDR3 region has the DNA TGTGCCAGCAGCTCCCGACAGAACACTGAAGCTTTCTTT. The encoded protein is CASSSRQNTEAFF.

This sequence joins TRBV18 and TRBJ2-3; TRBD2 aligns across 9 bases. V dropped 2 bases and J dropped 3; count of bases not matched to a gene: 6. The CDR3 totals 16 residues. Germline V gives CDR1 KGHSH, CDR2 LQKENI. The CDR3 DNA reads TGTGCCAGCTCACCATCGACTAGCGGCCAAACAGATACGCAGTATTTT. Protein: CASSPSTSGQTDTQYF.

The CDR3 DNA reads as TGTGCCAGCAGCCAATCAGGGCGGGGCAATCAGCCCCAGCATTTT. Translated, it gives CASSQSGRGNQPQHF. The chain couples TRBV16 to TRBJ1-5; D not certain. The CDR3 extends over 15 amino acids. V was clipped by 0 bases and J by 2 bases, with 8 bases between them. Germline-derived CDR1 and CDR2 are KGHSY and FQNENV.

This sequence joins TRBV30 and TRBJ2-1, with 7 bases fitting TRBD1. The CDR3 runs 14 residues. The ends lost 2 bases at V and 7 bases at J; junction bases unmatched: 8. The germline V gene has CDR1 GTSNPN and CDR2 SVGIG (reference sequence). The CDR3 spells CAWSFRTGVNEQFF. The CDR3 coding sequence is TGTGCCTGGAGTTTCCGGACAGGTGTAAATGAGCAGTTCTTC.